This T cell receptor (beta chain) appears in the sequencing data of a study of cytomegalovirus exposure and HLA in healthy donors. This clone was detected once. As yet, its antigen is unknown. Study results and limitations: Cytomegalovirus association was assigned to more than 150 TCR beta chains.

Donors came from a validation cohort of 95 to 150 subjects, distinct from the first 666-subject cohort. V lost 10 bases to trimming and J lost 6 bases, with 27 bases between them. Germline CDR1 is SEHNR and CDR2 is FQNEAQ (reference sequence). This CDR3 has 16 amino acids. Clones were sequenced by immunoSEQ multiplex PCR, and TCRdb holds only the in-frame ones, with some missing. The repertoire has 200,000 or so clones, approximately 87% of them found once; the top ten carry roughly 6%. The chain carries TRBV7-9 and TRBJ1-2; TRBD1 might be the D (6 bases). This clonotype originated in a woman under 30 in good health and CMV-seronegative. The sequencing input was PBMCs. CDR3 protein: CATTGQGSSSRDGYTF. In DNA, the CDR3 is TGTGCCACCACAGGGCAGGGGAGTTCCTCTCGCGATGGCTACACCTTC.